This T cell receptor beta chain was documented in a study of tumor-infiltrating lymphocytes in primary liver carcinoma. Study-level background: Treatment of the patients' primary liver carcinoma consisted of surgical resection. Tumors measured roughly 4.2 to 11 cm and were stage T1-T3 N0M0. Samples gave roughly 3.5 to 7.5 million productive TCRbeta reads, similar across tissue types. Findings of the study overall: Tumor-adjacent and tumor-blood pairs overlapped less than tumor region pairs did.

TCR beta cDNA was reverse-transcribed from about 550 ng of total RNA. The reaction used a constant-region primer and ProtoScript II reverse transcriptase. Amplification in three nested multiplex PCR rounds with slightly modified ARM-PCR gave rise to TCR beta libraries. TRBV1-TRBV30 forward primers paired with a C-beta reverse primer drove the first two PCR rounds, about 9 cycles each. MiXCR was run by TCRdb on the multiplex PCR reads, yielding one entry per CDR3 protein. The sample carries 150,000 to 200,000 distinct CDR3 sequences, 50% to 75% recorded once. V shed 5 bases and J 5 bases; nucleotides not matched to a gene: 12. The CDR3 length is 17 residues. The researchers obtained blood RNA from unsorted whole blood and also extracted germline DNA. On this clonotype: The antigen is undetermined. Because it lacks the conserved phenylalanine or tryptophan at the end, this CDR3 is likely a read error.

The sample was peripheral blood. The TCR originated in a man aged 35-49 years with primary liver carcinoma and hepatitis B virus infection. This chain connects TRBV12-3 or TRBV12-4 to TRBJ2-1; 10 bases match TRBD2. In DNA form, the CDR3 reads TGTGCCAGCAGTCCCCCGACGACTAGCGGGCAAGACAATGAGCAGTTCCTC. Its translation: CASSPPTTSGQDNEQFL.